The clone carrying this T cell receptor (beta chain) occurred a few times. These data come from a study of cytomegalovirus exposure and HLA in healthy donors. Between the trimmed V and J ends, which lost 6 bases and 3 bases, there was a span of 18 bases. Germline V gene data show CDR1 as SGHDT and CDR2 as YYEEEE. This CDR3 comprises 15 residues. Both 60 Vbeta primers and 13 Jbeta primers went into the PCR. Per the original data handling: There were about 80 million unique TCR beta chains by a later count, and 10 million to 12 million of them were shared. Measured with immunoSEQ multiplex PCR; TCRdb has only the in-frame clones, and not every one. The V and J calls and clone size come from that table; D and trimming were worked out from the DNA. The sample lists roughly 54,000 clones; 70% to 80% were seen once.

The V gene is TRBV5-6, the J gene TRBJ1-2, with a weak D call TRBD1 (6 bases). The receptor was derived from a woman in her sixties or seventies in good health and CMV-seropositive. The sequenced material came from PBMCs. CDR3 bases: TGTGCCAGCACCGTTGGGTCAGGGGACGACTATGGCTACACCTTC. Amino acids: CASTVGSGDDYGYTF.